The entry below describes one T cell receptor beta chain. This sample is drawn from a study of blood T cell repertoires in COVID-19. Profiled with immunoSEQ multiplex PCR; TCRdb holds only in-frame clones, not every one. The sample has about 250,000 clones; around 90% are singletons. Trimming cost V 11 bases and J 2 bases, with 15 bases left between them. Germline V lookup: CDR1 ENHRY, CDR2 SYGVKD. The length of the CDR3 is 14 residues. The TCR originated in a woman in her 40s who had recovered from COVID-19. This chain uses TRBV10-3 with TRBJ2-2; D gene uncertain. Sequences were obtained from peripheral blood. Written as DNA, the CDR3 is TGTGCCTCCAACCAAGACTTTAACACCGGGGAGCTGTTTTTT. The encoded protein is CASNQDFNTGELFF.